These 11 T cell receptor beta chains were sequenced from one sample in a study of cytomegalovirus exposure and HLA in healthy donors. Assay: immunoSEQ multiplex PCR; the TCRdb copy retains only in-frame clones and omits some. The sample carries about 200,000 clones, roughly 84% recorded once. Sequenced sample: PBMCs. These receptors all come from a woman in her 30s in good health and CMV-seropositive.

The chain couples TRBV2 to TRBJ2-3, with TRBD2 identical over 11 bases. The CDR3 contains 15 residues. J lost 3 bases, V lost 7 bases, and 6 bases had no gene match. The V gene's germline CDR1 is SNHLY and CDR2 FYNNEI. This CDR3 is CASKTSGSLTDTQYF. CDR3 nucleotides: TGTGCCAGCAAAACTAGCGGGAGTTTGACAGATACGCAGTATTTT.

The V and J genes are TRBV6-1 and TRBJ2-7; 7 nucleotides agree with TRBD1. Germline CDR1 is MNHNS and CDR2 is SASEGT. The CDR3 sequence is 14 residues long. V lost 8 bases to trimming and J lost 1 base; unmatched junction nucleotides: 8. CDR3 bases: TGTGCCAGCTCCCGGGACAGAGAGTCCTACGAGCAGTACTTC. Its protein product is CASSRDRESYEQYF.

The chain carries TRBV28 and TRBJ1-2; D is unclear. CDR3 length: 15 amino acids. Germline V gene data show CDR1 as MDHEN and CDR2 as SYDVKM. The V end lost 4 bases, the J end lost 5 bases, and 17 bases lay between the germline ends. The DNA for the CDR3 is TGTGCCAGCAGTTCGGCCGGAGGAGTTGGTTATGGCTACACCTTC. Translated: CASSSAGGVGYGYTF.

The J gene is TRBJ1-5, the V gene TRBV6-5, with a tentative D call TRBD1 (6 bases). Trimming cost V 7 bases and J 5 bases, with 15 bases left between them. The CDR3 loop spans 14 amino acids. Germline V gene data show CDR1 as MNHEY and CDR2 as SVGAGI. The chain's CDR3 is CASIKRPGDQPQHF. CDR3 bases: TGTGCCAGCATTAAAAGGCCAGGGGATCAGCCCCAGCATTTT.

The chain recombines TRBV28 with TRBJ2-1; TRBD1 is a possible D gene (6 bases). The germline CDR1 and CDR2 sequences are MDHEN and SYDVKM. V dropped 6 bases and J dropped 9 bases, with 18 bases sitting between them. The CDR3 is 14 amino acids. CDR3 nucleotides: TGTGCCAGCAGCCTTTTTAACAGGGTCGGTGAGCAGTTCTTC. Translated, it gives CASSLFNRVGEQFF.

The genes are TRBV10-3 and TRBJ2-7; a weak D match, TRBD1 (5 bases). The CDR3 sequence is 14 residues long. Germline V gene lookup returns CDR1 ENHRY and CDR2 SYGVKD. V shed 5 bases and J shed 3 bases, with 14 bases lying between them. The CDR3 bases are TGTGCCATCAGTAAAAAGACAGACGTCTACGAGCAGTACTTC. The encoded protein is CAISKKTDVYEQYF.

This chain uses TRBV7-3 with TRBJ2-1, with TRBD2 matching over 12 bases. Germline loops: CDR1 SGHTA, CDR2 FQGTGA. V lost 5 bases to trimming and J lost 8 bases; unmatched junction nucleotides: 7. This CDR3 spans 15 amino acids. The CDR3 DNA follows: TGTGCCAGCAGCCTACGACTAGCGGGAGTATATGAGCAGTTCTTC. Its protein product is CASSLRLAGVYEQFF.

The chain carries TRBV4-1 and TRBJ2-7, with 10 bases identical to TRBD1. The ends lost 2 bases at V and 5 bases at J; junction bases unmatched: 6. This CDR3 comprises 15 residues. Germline values: CDR1 MGHRA, CDR2 YSYEKL. Written as DNA, the CDR3 is TGCGCCAGCAGCCAACCCGGACAGGGGGAAGACGAGCAGTACTTC. Translating it yields CASSQPGQGEDEQYF.

This clone was seen a single time. V usage is TRBV4-1 and J usage is TRBJ2-7, with 10 bases identical to TRBD2. Germline loops: CDR1 MGHRA, CDR2 YSYEKL. V lost 4 bases to trimming and J lost 4 bases; unmatched junction nucleotides: 10. This CDR3 has 16 residues. The CDR3 reads CASSRNLASGRYEQYF. CDR3 in DNA: TGCGCCAGCAGCCGGAATCTGGCTAGCGGGAGATACGAGCAGTACTTC.

The chain carries TRBV6-1 and TRBJ2-7; D might be TRBD1 (6 bases). Trimming took off 8 bases at V and 3 bases at J, with 20 bases between the two ends. Germline CDR1 and CDR2: MNHNS and SASEGT. This CDR3 comprises 15 residues. The CDR3 DNA is TGTGCCAGCTCTATCGACAGGTTCGACAGCTACGAGCAGTACTTC. Translation gives CASSIDRFDSYEQYF.

The chain employs TRBV6-5 and TRBJ2-7, with 8 bases aligning to TRBD1. The CDR3 has 15 residues. Looked up from germline, CDR1 is MNHEY and CDR2 is SVGAGI. V lost 4 bases to trimming and J lost 3 bases; unmatched junction nucleotides: 8. The CDR3 nucleotides read TGTGCCAGCAGTTCCCCGGGACAGGCCATCTACGAGCAGTACTTC. Protein: CASSSPGQAIYEQYF.